These T cell receptor beta chains were read from a single sample in a study of blood T cell repertoires in COVID-19. Assay used: immunoSEQ multiplex PCR; TCRdb lists only in-frame clones, some missing. The sample lists roughly 17,000 clones, around nine tenths occurring once. Sequenced sample: peripheral blood. Receptor source: a human donor in a cohort sampled during active COVID-19. CDR3s include the opening cysteine and the closing phenylalanine or tryptophan. The order of the fields is clone size, D gene, J gene, V gene, CDR3 DNA, CDR3 protein. The D gene is left open where the match is weak. Clone size appears in some rows only: once, few, many, or a class for an expanded clone.

>-|TRBD1|TRBJ1-1|TRBV5-4
TGTGCCAGCAGCCCTAAGACAGGGGTATCGGACACTGAAGCTTTCTTT
CASSPKTGVSDTEAFF
>-|TRBD1|TRBJ1-2|TRBV7-2
TGTGCCAGCAGCTTAGAGGGACAGGGACCATTCTACACCTTC
CASSLEGQGPFYTF
>-|TRBD1|TRBJ2-1|TRBV19
TGTGCCAGTAGCCGACAGGGGGTCGGTGAGCAGTTCTTC
CASSRQGVGEQFF
>once|TRBD1|TRBJ1-2|TRBV3-1/TRBV3-2
TGTGCCAGCAGCCAAAGGGGGAGACAGGGCCACTACACCTTC
CASSQRGRQGHYTF
>-|TRBD2|TRBJ2-7|TRBV7-9
TGTGCCAGCAGCCTAAGACTAGCGGGTACCTACGAGCAGTACTTC
CASSLRLAGTYEQYF
>few|TRBD1|TRBJ2-5|TRBV28
TGTGCCACCAGTTCCCCAACAGGGGGGGAGACCCAGTACTTC
CATSSPTGGETQYF
>-|TRBD2|TRBJ2-2|TRBV5-1
TGCGCCAGCACTCCTTTGGCTAGCGGTAACACCGGGGAGCTGTTTTTT
CASTPLASGNTGELFF
>-|-|TRBJ1-2|TRBV5-1
TGCGCCAGCAGCCCGGTGATGCAGGCAGGGAATGGCTACACCTTC
CASSPVMQAGNGYTF
>-|-|TRBJ1-4|TRBV27
TGTGCCAGCAGTTCCCGGGGGAGGGCGGATGAAAAACTGTTTTTT
CASSSRGRADEKLFF
>-|TRBD1|TRBJ1-1|TRBV5-1
TGCGCCAGCAGCCTACAGGGGGGGACGGGCACTGAAGCTTTCTTT
CASSLQGGTGTEAFF
>-|TRBD1|TRBJ2-7|TRBV28
TGTGCCAGCAGTTCTCCCGGGACAGCCTACGAGCAGTACTTC
CASSSPGTAYEQYF
>-|-|TRBJ1-5|TRBV6-5
TGTGCCAGCACCCGGACAGATTATCCTCAGCCCCAGCATTTT
CASTRTDYPQPQHF
>-|TRBD2|TRBJ2-2|TRBV29-1
TGCAGCGGGAAGGGTCTAGCGGGAAGCACCGGGGAGCTGTTTTTT
CSGKGLAGSTGELFF
>-|-|TRBJ2-2|TRBV6-5
TGTGCGTTTGGCATGGCGGATAACACCGGGGAGCTGTTTTTT
CAFGMADNTGELFF
>-|TRBD2|TRBJ2-5|TRBV5-4
TGTGCCAGCAGCACTGGGACTAGCGGGAGATGGGAGACCCAGTACTTC
CASSTGTSGRWETQYF
>-|-|TRBJ1-1|TRBV2
TGTGCCAGCAGGGCGACAGACAAAGCTTTCTTT
CASRATDKAFF
>-|-|TRBJ2-3|TRBV5-1
TGCGCCAGCCGCCCGGTGGGGACTGTTAGCACAGATACGCAGTATTTT
CASRPVGTVSTDTQYF
>-|TRBD1|TRBJ2-5|TRBV19
TGTGCCAGTAGTATGGCCAGGGGGCCCCAAGAGACCCAGTACTTC
CASSMARGPQETQYF
>-|-|TRBJ1-6|TRBV6-1
TGTGCCAGCAGTGAATTGTCATCCTTCACTCTAAATTCACCCCTCCACTTT
CASSELSSFTLNSPLHF
>once|-|TRBJ2-7|TRBV5-4
TGTGCCAGCAGCTTGGGGGCCACAGTGGGCTACGAGCAGTACTTC
CASSLGATVGYEQYF
>once|TRBD1|TRBJ2-1|TRBV4-2
TGTGCCAGCAGGATCGACAGGGGAACCTACAATGAGCAGTTCTTC
CASRIDRGTYNEQFF
>once|TRBD1|TRBJ1-1|TRBV6-5
TGTGCCAGCAGTACCCAAGACAGGGGCAACACTGAAGCTTTCTTT
CASSTQDRGNTEAFF
>-|TRBD1|TRBJ1-5|TRBV28
TGTGCCAGCAGTTTGACAGGGGGCGCGGAGCAGCCCCAGCATTTT
CASSLTGGAEQPQHF
>once|-|TRBJ1-4|TRBV27
TGTGCCAGCAGTTTGAGGCAGCCCAATGAAAAACTGTTTTTT
CASSLRQPNEKLFF
>-|-|TRBJ2-7|TRBV30
TGTGCCTGGAGTGACGGCAGGTACCCCTACGAGCAGTACTTC
CAWSDGRYPYEQYF
>-|TRBD1|TRBJ1-1|TRBV18
TGTGCCAGCTCACCCCCTTCGACAGGGGACACTGAAGCTTTCTTT
CASSPPSTGDTEAFF
>-|-|TRBJ1-3|TRBV7-9
TGTGCCACTGACAGTAATTGGGCTGGAAACACCATATATTTT
CATDSNWAGNTIYF
>-|TRBD2|TRBJ2-7|TRBV5-1
TGCGCCAGCAGTTCCGGGACTAGCAGTCTTTACGCCGAGCAGTACTTC
CASSSGTSSLYAEQYF
>-|-|TRBJ2-3|TRBV5-5
TGTGCCAGCAGCTTAGGACAGTTCACAGATACGCAGTATTTT
CASSLGQFTDTQYF
>-|-|TRBJ2-3|TRBV29-1
TGCAGCGTTGAAGATCAGGGACACACAGATACGCAGTATTTT
CSVEDQGHTDTQYF
>-|-|TRBJ2-4|TRBV5-6
TGTGCCAGCAGCTCTCAGACAGAAAACATTCAGTACTTC
CASSSQTENIQYF
>-|-|TRBJ1-1|TRBV7-7
TGTGCTAGCAGTCCCCTGGGCAGGGCGCGGACTGAAGCTTTCTTT
CASSPLGRARTEAFF
>-|TRBD1|TRBJ2-3|TRBV19
TGTGCCAGTAGTGACAGGGGGCTCACAGATACGCAGTATTTT
CASSDRGLTDTQYF
>few|-|TRBJ1-5|TRBV27
TGTGCCAGCAGTTCGGCAGGGATGAGCAATCAGCCCCAGCATTTT
CASSSAGMSNQPQHF
>once|-|TRBJ1-1|TRBV11-3
TGTGCCAGCAGCCTGGGCGGGGGGTTCGGCACTGAAGCTTTCTTT
CASSLGGGFGTEAFF
>-|-|TRBJ1-2|TRBV6-5
TGTGCCAGCAGCCTTCAGGGGAGAGATGGCTACACCTTC
CASSLQGRDGYTF
>-|TRBD1|TRBJ2-1|TRBV24-1
TGTGCCACCAGTGAGGCCGGGACAGGGTTTCGTGAGCAGTTCTTC
CATSEAGTGFREQFF
>-|TRBD1|TRBJ2-3|TRBV24-1
TGTGCCACCAGTGATTTCCAGGGGGCGCGGACAGATACGCAGTATTTT
CATSDFQGARTDTQYF
>-|-|TRBJ2-2|TRBV10-1
TGCGCCAGCAGTGTGGAGGCTTTCGGGGAGCTGTTTTTT
CASSVEAFGELFF
>-|-|TRBJ1-4|TRBV30
TGTGCCTGGAATCGGGTCACTAATGAAAAACTGTTTTTT
CAWNRVTNEKLFF
>-|-|TRBJ1-2|TRBV27
TGTGCCAGCAGAATTAGTTCCGGGGGCTATGGCTACACCTTC
CASRISSGGYGYTF
>-|-|TRBJ2-5|TRBV27
TGTGCCAGCAGTTTGGGGACCGGGAGAGCAAGGGAGACCCAGTACTTC
CASSLGTGRARETQYF
>-|-|TRBJ1-1|TRBV12-3/TRBV12-4
TGTGCCAGCAGGCCACAGATGAACACTGAAGCTTTCTTT
CASRPQMNTEAFF
>-|TRBD1|TRBJ1-5|TRBV5-6
TGTGCCAGCAGCCCCAGGGGGCGGTGGGATCAGCCCCAGCATTTT
CASSPRGRWDQPQHF
>once|-|TRBJ1-2|TRBV19
TGTGCCAGTAGTCCACGGGGGGCCGTCTATGGCTACACCTTC
CASSPRGAVYGYTF
>-|TRBD2|TRBJ2-7|TRBV28
TGTGCCAGCAGCCCCTCGGCGGGAGAGACCGAGCAGTACTTC
CASSPSAGETEQYF
>-|TRBD1|TRBJ2-1|TRBV29-1
TGCAGCGCACGGACAGGGGGTAATGAGCAGTTCTTC
CSARTGGNEQFF
>once|-|TRBJ2-7|TRBV6-5
TGTGCCAGCAGTTACTCGTCGCAGGGGGGCCTCTACGAGCAGTACTTC
CASSYSSQGGLYEQYF
>-|TRBD2|TRBJ2-7|TRBV28
TGTGCCAGCAGTTTGAGCGGGAACCCCTACGAGCAGTACTTC
CASSLSGNPYEQYF
>-|TRBD2|TRBJ2-5|TRBV5-4
TGTGCCAGCAGCTCCCGGGGGGGCCAAGAGACCCAGTACTTC
CASSSRGGQETQYF
>-|TRBD1|TRBJ1-1|TRBV29-1
TGCAGCGTGACAACAGGGGGCGCAGAAGCTTTCTTT
CSVTTGGAEAFF
>-|TRBD1|TRBJ2-7|TRBV30
TGTGCCTGGAGCGACAGGGGCGACGAGCAGTACTTC
CAWSDRGDEQYF
>-|TRBD2|TRBJ2-7|TRBV14
TGTGCCAGCAGTCTCGCCGGGACTAGCGTACCCGAGCAGTACTTC
CASSLAGTSVPEQYF
>-|-|TRBJ2-1|TRBV9
TGTGCCAGCAGCGTAGGCGGGAATTACAATGAGCAGTTCTTC
CASSVGGNYNEQFF
>-|-|TRBJ2-3|TRBV7-2
TGTGCCAGCAGCCCCACAGGGTCAGATACGCAGTATTTT
CASSPTGSDTQYF